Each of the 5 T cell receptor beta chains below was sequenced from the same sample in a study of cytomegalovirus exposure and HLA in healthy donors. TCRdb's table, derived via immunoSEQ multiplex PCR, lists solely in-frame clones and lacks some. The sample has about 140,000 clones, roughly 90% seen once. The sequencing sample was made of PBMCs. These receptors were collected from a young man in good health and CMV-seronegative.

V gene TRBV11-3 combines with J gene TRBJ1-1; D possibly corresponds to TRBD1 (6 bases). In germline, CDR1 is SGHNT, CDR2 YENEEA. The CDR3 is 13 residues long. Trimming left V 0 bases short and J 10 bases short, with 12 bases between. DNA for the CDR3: TGTGCCAGCAGCTTAGATCGCACAGGGTCAGCTTTCTTT. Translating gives CASSLDRTGSAFF. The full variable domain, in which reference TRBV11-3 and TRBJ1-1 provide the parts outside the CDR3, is EAGVVQSPRYKIIEKKQPVAFWCNPISGHNTLYWYLQNLGQGPELLIRYENEEAVDDSQLPKDRFSAERLKGVDSTLKIQPAELGDSAVYLCASSLDRTGSAFFGQGTRLTVV.

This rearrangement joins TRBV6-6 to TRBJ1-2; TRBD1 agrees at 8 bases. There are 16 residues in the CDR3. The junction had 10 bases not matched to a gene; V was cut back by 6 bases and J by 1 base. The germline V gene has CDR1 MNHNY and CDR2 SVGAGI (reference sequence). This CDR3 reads CASSPPGQVVNYGYTF. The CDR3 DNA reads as TGTGCCAGCAGCCCTCCGGGACAGGTCGTTAACTATGGCTACACCTTC.

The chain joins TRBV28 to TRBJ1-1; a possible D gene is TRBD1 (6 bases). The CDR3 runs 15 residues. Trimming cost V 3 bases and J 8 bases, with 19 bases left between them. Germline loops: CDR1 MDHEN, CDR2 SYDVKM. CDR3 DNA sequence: TGTGCCAGCAGTTTCCCCGACAGGCGTGCGAGCGAAGCTTTCTTT. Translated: CASSFPDRRASEAFF. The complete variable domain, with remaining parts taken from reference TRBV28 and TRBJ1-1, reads DVKVTQSSRYLVKRTGEKVFLECVQDMDHENMFWYRQDPGLGLRLIYFSYDVKMKEKGDIPEGYSVSREKKERFSLILESASTNQTSMYLCASSFPDRRASEAFFGQGTRLTVV.

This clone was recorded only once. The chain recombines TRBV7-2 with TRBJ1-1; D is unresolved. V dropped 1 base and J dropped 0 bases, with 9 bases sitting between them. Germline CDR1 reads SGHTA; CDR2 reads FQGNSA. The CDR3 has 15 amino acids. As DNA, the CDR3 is TGTGCCAGCAGCTTAGGGGCGGGGATGAACACTGAAGCTTTCTTT. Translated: CASSLGAGMNTEAFF.

This chain's CDR3 is CASSDYRQGSYNEQFF. CDR3 coding DNA: TGTGCCAGCAGTGACTATCGGCAGGGCTCCTACAATGAGCAGTTCTTC. The genes are TRBV2 and TRBJ2-1; D is perhaps TRBD1 (5 bases). Between the trimmed V and J ends, which lost 3 bases and 0 bases, there was a span of 12 bases. This CDR3 contains 16 residues. CDR1 and CDR2 from the germline V gene are SNHLY and FYNNEI.